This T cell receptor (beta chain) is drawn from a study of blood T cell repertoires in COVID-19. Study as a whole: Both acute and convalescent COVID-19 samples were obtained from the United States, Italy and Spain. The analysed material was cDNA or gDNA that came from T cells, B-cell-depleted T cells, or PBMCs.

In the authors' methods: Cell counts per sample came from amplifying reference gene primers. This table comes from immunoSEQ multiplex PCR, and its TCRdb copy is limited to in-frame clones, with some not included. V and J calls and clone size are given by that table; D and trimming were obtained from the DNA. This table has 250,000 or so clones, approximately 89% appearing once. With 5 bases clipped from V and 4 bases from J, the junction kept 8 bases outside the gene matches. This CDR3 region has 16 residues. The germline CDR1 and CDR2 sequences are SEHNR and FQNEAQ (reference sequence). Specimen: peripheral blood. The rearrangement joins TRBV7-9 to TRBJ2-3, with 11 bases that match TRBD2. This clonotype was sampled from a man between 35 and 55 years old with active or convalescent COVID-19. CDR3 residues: CASSARTSGGSDTQYF. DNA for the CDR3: TGTGCCAGCAGCGCGAGAACTAGCGGGGGATCAGATACGCAGTATTTT.